This TCR beta chain was obtained from a study of blood T cell repertoires in COVID-19. Study in general: Spain, Italy and the United States supplied samples that represented acute and convalescent COVID-19.

Authors' analysis steps: Reference gene primer amplification gave nucleated cell count estimates. TCRdb's copy holds only in-frame clones and misses some; the assay was immunoSEQ multiplex PCR. That table furnishes V, J and clone size, whereas the DNA furnished D and trimming. The sample has some 220,000 clones, about 85% seen once. The ends were cut back, 0 bases at V and 6 bases at J, with 15 bases in the middle. Germline V gene data show CDR1 as SGHRS and CDR2 as YFSETQ. The CDR3 spans 15 residues. Sequenced: peripheral blood. J is TRBJ1-2 and V is TRBV5-1, with D perhaps TRBD1 (5 bases). The receptor was derived from a woman aged 18-29 years who had recovered from COVID-19. The CDR3 reads CASSLEVGAWDGYTF. CDR3 DNA: TGCGCCAGCAGCTTGGAAGTTGGGGCCTGGGATGGCTACACCTTC.